This TCR beta chain was sequenced in a study of response to subunit inactivated influenza vaccine. General study findings and limits: Each seasonal flu vaccination may recruit only limited new T cells, authors suggested.

As concerns this clonotype: The target antigen is unknown.

Between the trimmed V and J ends, which lost 7 bases and 4 bases, there was a span of 14 bases. CDR1 SGHNT and CDR2 YYREEE come from the germline V gene (reference sequence). This CDR3 is 13 amino acids long. TCRdb re-called the RT-PCR reads with MiXCR, one entry per CDR3 protein. The data contain approximately 520,000 distinct CDR3 sequences, about 15% of them seen just once; the ten biggest clones take up less than 4%. This sample comprised CD4+ T cells sorted from PBMCs, obtained roughly 24 months after vaccination. This sequence was found in a man between 50 and 75 years old who received an inactivated influenza vaccine. This chain connects TRBV5-4 to TRBJ1-1, with unresolved D. DNA of the CDR3: TGTGCCAGCGGCGGAGGGCGCGTCACTGAAGCTTTCTTT. Protein sequence: CASGGGRVTEAFF.